This TCR beta chain emerged from a study of T cells in Graves' hyperthyroidism and ophthalmopathy. The sample holds many counts of this clonotype. The V end lost 1 base, the J end lost 2 bases, and 20 bases lay between the germline ends. Germline assignment: CDR1 MNHEY and CDR2 SMNVEV (reference sequence). This CDR3 spans 18 amino acids. Amplified regions were TCR beta CDR3 sequences from RNA transcripts. Using the HTBI primer set, a first-round RT-PCR was run on the TCR CDR3. TCRdb recomputed calls from the multiplex PCR reads with MiXCR, one row per CDR3 protein. The data show over 250,000 distinct CDR3 sequences, less than 30% seen once.

This sequence originates from a man aged 35-49 years with Graves' hyperthyroidism that later progressed to Graves' ophthalmopathy. The chain recombines TRBV27 with TRBJ1-1; a possible D gene is TRBD1 (5 bases). The sequencing sample was made of blood. CDR3 sequence (DNA): TGTGCCAGCAGTTTATGGGGGGTTACCGCGGGGCACAACACTGAAGCTTTCTTT. Its translation: CASSLWGVTAGHNTEAFF.